The clone carrying this T cell receptor (beta chain) was seen at least ten times. The data stem from a study of low-dose radiotherapy and immunotherapy resistance in tumors. Alpha- and beta-chain coverage of first-strand cDNA came from TRAV- and TRBV-specific primers. For amplifying TCRs, the PCR ran for around 20 cycles with Phusion, which was used together with a constant-region primer and the adapter on the V primers. TCRdb analysed the reads with MiXCR anew, one entry per CDR3 protein. The profile shows under 90,000 distinct CDR3 sequences, 15% to 20% of them singletons. The time point here: before trial treatment. Treatment of the donors consisted of nivolumab and ipilimumab (plus aspirin, low-dose cyclophosphamide and low-dose radiotherapy). Patients who could take part had advanced solid tumors with no tumor-infiltrating lymphocytes. Germline V gene lookup returns CDR1 DFQATT and CDR2 SNEGSKA (reference sequence). The length of the CDR3 is 16 residues. J gave up 5 bases and V 0 bases, and 11 bases lay outside the gene matches.

This clonotype was sampled from a male donor with prostate cancer. The chain has TRBV20-1 and TRBJ1-2; the match to TRBD1 covers 8 bases. Specimen: PBMCs, collected before treatment. DNA of the CDR3: TGCAGTGCTAGAGATGCGGACCAGGGGGCGAGATATGGCTACACCTTC. Its protein product is CSARDADQGARYGYTF.